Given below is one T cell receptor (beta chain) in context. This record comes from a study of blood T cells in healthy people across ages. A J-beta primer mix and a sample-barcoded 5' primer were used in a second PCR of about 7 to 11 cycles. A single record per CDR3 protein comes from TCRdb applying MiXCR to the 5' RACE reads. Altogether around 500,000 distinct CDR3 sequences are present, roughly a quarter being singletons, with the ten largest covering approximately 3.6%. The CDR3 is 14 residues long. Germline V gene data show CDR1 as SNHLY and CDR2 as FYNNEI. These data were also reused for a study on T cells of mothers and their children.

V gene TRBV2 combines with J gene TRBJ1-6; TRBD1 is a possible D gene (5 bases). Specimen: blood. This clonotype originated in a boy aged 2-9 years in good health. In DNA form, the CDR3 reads TGTGCAGCACGGTTGCAGCAGGGTAATTCACCCCTCCACTTT. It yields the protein CAARLQQGNSPLHF. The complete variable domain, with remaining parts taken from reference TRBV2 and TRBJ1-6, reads EPEVTQTPSHQVTQMGQEVILRCVPISNHLYFYWYRQILGQKVEFLVSFYNNEISEKSEIFDDQFSVERPDGSNFTLKIRSTKLEDSAMYFCAARLQQGNSPLHFGNGTRLTVT.